The 17 T cell receptor beta chains presented below share a single source sample, sequenced in a study of shared clonotypes between healthy human individuals (dated by TCRdb to 2020 to 2021). The library was made by the immunoSEQ multiplex PCR assay. In its TCRdb copy, this immuneACCESS table keeps in-frame sequences only and misses some clones. Where compared with another copy, unresolved V genes explain less than half of these, and the others have no known cause. This sample lists around 510,000 clones; roughly 95% were detected once. About 0.06% of the sample goes to the ten largest clones. The sequencing sample was made of naive CD4+ T cells sorted from blood. The intended sense of this specimen's cell subset or site label: CD45RA+ positively selected. These receptors originate from a woman aged 25 to 39 in good health.

This chain uses TRBV27 with TRBJ2-1; tentatively, D is TRBD2 (6 bases). V was pared by 5 bases and J by 7 bases, with 24 bases between. In germline, CDR1 is MNHEY, CDR2 SMNVEV (reference sequence). CDR3 size: 17 residues. The CDR3 sequence: CASSPRGSGVSGNEQFF. Written as DNA, the CDR3 is TGTGCCAGCAGTCCCCGGGGATCGGGAGTATCGGGTAATGAGCAGTTCTTC.

A single count supports this clone. The chain has TRBV2 and TRBJ2-3, with 14 nucleotides matching TRBD2. Trimming at V came to 5 bases and at J to 5 bases, leaving 3 bases not matched to a gene. The CDR3 length is 15 residues. Germline V gene sequence: CDR1 SNHLY, CDR2 FYNNEI. In nucleotides, the CDR3 is TGTGCCAGCAGTTCGGGACTAGCGGGGGTAGATACGCAGTATTTT. Protein: CASSSGLAGVDTQYF.

V gene TRBV19 combines with J gene TRBJ2-5, with 7 bases lining up with TRBD1. The DNA end lines up better with TRBJ2-7; the J call may be wrong. The CDR3 is 12 amino acids. The germline CDR1 and CDR2 sequences are LNHDA and SQIVND (reference sequence). The CDR3 loop reads CASPRQGDEQYF. CDR3 nucleotide sequence: TGTGCCAGCCCTAGACAGGGCGACGAGCAGTACTTC.

A single count supports this clone. This chain links TRBV7-8 with TRBJ1-6; 8 nucleotides match TRBD1. CDR3 size: 19 residues. The trim removed 0 bases at V and 0 bases at J, leaving 7 bases unmatched. Germline V gene lookup returns CDR1 SGHVS and CDR2 FQNEAQ. The DNA of the CDR3 is TGTGCCAGCAGCTTAGCTCAACAGGGGGAGAGCTCCTATAATTCACCCCTCCACTTT. It specifies CASSLAQQGESSYNSPLHF.

The chain is built from TRBV19 and TRBJ2-5; 15 bases match TRBD2. Germline V gives CDR1 LNHDA, CDR2 SQIVND (reference sequence). This CDR3 is built from 17 residues. Losses at the gene ends were 6 bases for V and 4 bases for J; bases not matched to a gene: 9. This CDR3 is CASSRTSGRVVGETQYF. The CDR3, as DNA: TGTGCCAGTAGCAGGACTAGCGGGAGGGTGGTTGGAGAGACCCAGTACTTC.

The V gene is TRBV6-5, the J gene TRBJ1-2; weak D call: TRBD1 (5 bases). The V end lost 0 bases, the J end lost 4 bases, and 9 bases lay between the germline ends. From germline, CDR1 is MNHEY and CDR2 SVGAGI. The CDR3 spans 14 residues. The CDR3 here is CASSYSGVTYGYTF. The CDR3 DNA reads as TGTGCCAGCAGTTACTCAGGGGTTACCTATGGCTACACCTTC.

This chain links TRBV6-1 with TRBJ2-7, with D hard to call. This CDR3 has 17 amino acids. The V end was cut by 4 bases, the J end by 0 bases, with 19 bases between. CDR1 and CDR2 (germline): MNHNS, SASEGT. The CDR3 here is CASSVGIGWASSYEQYF. The CDR3, as DNA: TGTGCCAGCAGTGTCGGTATAGGGTGGGCCAGCTCCTACGAGCAGTACTTC.

J is TRBJ2-7 and V is TRBV10-3; D gene uncertain. Trimming took off 0 bases at V and 2 bases at J, with 5 bases between the two ends. Germline V lookup: CDR1 ENHRY, CDR2 SYGVKD. The CDR3 totals 13 residues. The CDR3 spells CAISESNTYEQYF. CDR3 in DNA: TGTGCCATCAGTGAGTCCAATACCTACGAGCAGTACTTC.

The chain carries TRBV5-1 and TRBJ2-1; no clear D gene. The germline V gene has CDR1 SGHRS and CDR2 YFSETQ. V was clipped by 1 base and J by 7 bases, with 6 bases between them. This CDR3 has 12 amino acids. CDR3: CASSLWRNEQFF. CDR3 nucleotides: TGCGCCAGCAGCTTGTGGCGGAATGAGCAGTTCTTC.

This clone was seen just once. This chain links TRBV5-1 with TRBJ2-3, with D possibly being TRBD2 (6 bases). CDR1 SGHRS and CDR2 YFSETQ come from the germline V gene. The CDR3 has 15 residues. The V end was cut by 4 bases, the J end by 1 base, with 13 bases between. The CDR3 nucleotides are TGCGCCAGCAGCCCGACTAGTTCTCGCACAGATACGCAGTATTTT. Residues: CASSPTSSRTDTQYF.

The rearrangement links TRBV7-6 to TRBJ1-1, with D possibly matching TRBD1 (6 bases). The germline gives CDR1 SGHVS, CDR2 FNYEAQ. The length of the CDR3 is 14 residues. Trimming removed 5 bases at V and 3 bases at J, with 13 bases between. CDR3 amino acids: CASSATGQYTEAFF. CDR3 bases: TGTGCCAGCAGCGCCACAGGGCAGTACACTGAAGCTTTCTTT.

Note on this clone: The sample has other DNA sequences that encode this CDR3 too. This chain joins TRBV5-1 and TRBJ2-7, with TRBD2 identical over 8 bases. V shed 0 bases, J shed 4 bases, and the junction held 3 bases outside the gene matches. Germline V CDR1 and CDR2: SGHRS, YFSETQ. There are 14 residues in the CDR3. DNA for the CDR3: TGCGCCAGCAGCTTGGCCGCGGGAGGTTACGAGCAGTACTTC. Protein: CASSLAAGGYEQYF.

This sequence joins TRBV5-1 and TRBJ2-2; D assignment may be TRBD1 or TRBD2 (5 bases each). V was cut by 2 bases and J by 5 bases, with 10 bases left in between. The germline V gene has CDR1 SGHRS and CDR2 YFSETQ. The CDR3 contains 14 residues. This CDR3 reads CASSFLGVTGELFF. In nucleotides, the CDR3 is TGCGCCAGCAGCTTCCTGGGGGTAACCGGGGAGCTGTTTTTT.

V is TRBV18 and J is TRBJ2-7; 7 nucleotides align to TRBD2. The germline V gene encodes CDR1 KGHSH and CDR2 LQKENI. Trimming cost V 8 bases and J 3 bases; bases outside gene matches: 16. The CDR3 is 16 residues long. DNA for the CDR3: TGTGCCAGCGCTGAGGGAGTCGGGGGACTAAACTACGAGCAGTACTTC. Its protein is CASAEGVGGLNYEQYF.

The chain is built from TRBV28 and TRBJ2-1; 14 bases are shared with TRBD2. The trim removed 6 bases at V and 4 bases at J, leaving 5 bases unmatched. Germline V gene data show CDR1 as MDHEN and CDR2 as SYDVKM. The CDR3 covers 16 residues. DNA for the CDR3: TGTGCCAGCAGGTCCGGGACTAGCGGGAGTTACAATGAGCAGTTCTTC. Translating it yields CASRSGTSGSYNEQFF.

The chain joins TRBV6-5 to TRBJ1-5; D is perhaps TRBD1 (5 bases). V lost 6 bases to trimming and J lost 1 base, with 13 bases between them. Germline CDR1 reads MNHEY; CDR2 reads SVGAGI. The length of the CDR3 is 15 residues. The DNA of the CDR3 is TGTGCCAGCAGGGCTCCGGGGCCCAGCAATCAGCCCCAGCATTTT. It is translated as CASRAPGPSNQPQHF.

The rearrangement uses TRBV10-3 and TRBJ2-5; D might be TRBD2 (5 bases). V lost 8 bases to trimming and J lost 10 bases, with 20 bases between them. Per germline, CDR1 ENHRY and CDR2 SYGVKD. This CDR3 spans 13 amino acids. This chain's CDR3 is CAIGPEGAGIQYF. The DNA for the CDR3 is TGTGCCATCGGACCCGAGGGCGCCGGGATCCAGTACTTC.